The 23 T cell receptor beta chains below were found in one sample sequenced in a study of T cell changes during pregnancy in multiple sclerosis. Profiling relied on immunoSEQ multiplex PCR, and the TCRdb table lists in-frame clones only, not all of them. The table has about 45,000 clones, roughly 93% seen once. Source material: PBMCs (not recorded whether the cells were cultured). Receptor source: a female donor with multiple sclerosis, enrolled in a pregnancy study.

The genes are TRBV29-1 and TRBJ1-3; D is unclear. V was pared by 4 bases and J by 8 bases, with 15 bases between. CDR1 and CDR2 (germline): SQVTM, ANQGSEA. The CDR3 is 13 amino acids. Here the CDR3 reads CSVVGPKGYTIYF. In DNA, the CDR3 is TGCAGCGTTGTTGGTCCGAAAGGGTACACCATATATTTT.

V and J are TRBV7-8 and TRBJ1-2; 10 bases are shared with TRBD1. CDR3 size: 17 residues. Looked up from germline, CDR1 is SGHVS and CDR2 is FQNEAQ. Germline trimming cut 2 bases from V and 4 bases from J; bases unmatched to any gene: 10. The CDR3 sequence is CASSLSPTGGGLYGYTF. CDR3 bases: TGTGCCAGCAGCTTATCCCCGACAGGGGGCGGCCTCTATGGCTACACCTTC. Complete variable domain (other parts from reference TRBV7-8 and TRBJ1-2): GAGVSQSPRYKVAKRGQDVALRCDPISGHVSLFWYQQALGQGPEFLTYFQNEAQLDKSGLPSDRFFAERPEGSVSTLKIQRTQQEDSAVYLCASSLSPTGGGLYGYTFGSGTRLTVV.

CDR3 in amino acids: CASSVGLITDTQYF. For the CDR3, the DNA is TGCGCCAGCAGTGTAGGGCTGATCACAGATACGCAGTATTTT. The rearrangement links TRBV10-1 to TRBJ2-3; D is unclear. This CDR3 comprises 14 residues. V was cut by 4 bases and J by 2 bases, with 10 bases left in between. Germline CDR1 and CDR2: WNHNN and SYGVQD (reference sequence).

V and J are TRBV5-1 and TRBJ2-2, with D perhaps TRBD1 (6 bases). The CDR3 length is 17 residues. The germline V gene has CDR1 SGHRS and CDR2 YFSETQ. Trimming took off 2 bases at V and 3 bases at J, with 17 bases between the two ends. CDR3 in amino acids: CASSFPWDIGDTGELFF. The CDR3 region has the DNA TGCGCCAGCAGCTTCCCGTGGGACATAGGGGACACCGGGGAGCTGTTTTTT.

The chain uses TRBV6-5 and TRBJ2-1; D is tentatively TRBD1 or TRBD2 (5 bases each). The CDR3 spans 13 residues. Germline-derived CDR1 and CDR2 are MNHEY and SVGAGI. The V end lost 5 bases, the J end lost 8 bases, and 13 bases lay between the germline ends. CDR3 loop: CASSDQGRDEQFF. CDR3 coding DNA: TGTGCCAGCAGTGATCAGGGACGGGATGAGCAGTTCTTC.

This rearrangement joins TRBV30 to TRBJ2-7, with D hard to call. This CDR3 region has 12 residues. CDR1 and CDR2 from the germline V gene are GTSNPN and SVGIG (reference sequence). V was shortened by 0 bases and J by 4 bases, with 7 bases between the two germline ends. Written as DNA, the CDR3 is TGTGCCTGGAGTGTACGGTTTTACGAGCAGTACTTC. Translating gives CAWSVRFYEQYF.

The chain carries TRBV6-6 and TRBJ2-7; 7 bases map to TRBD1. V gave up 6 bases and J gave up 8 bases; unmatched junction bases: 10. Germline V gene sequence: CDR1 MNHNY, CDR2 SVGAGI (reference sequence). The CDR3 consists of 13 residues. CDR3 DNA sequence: TGTGCCAGCAGGCTCGGACAGGACGGAAAGCAGTACTTC. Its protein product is CASRLGQDGKQYF.

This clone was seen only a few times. The CDR3 here is CASGRTMNTEAFF. The CDR3 nucleotides read TGTGCCTCCGGGAGGACCATGAACACTGAAGCTTTCTTT. This chain links TRBV10-3 with TRBJ1-1; D gene unclear. Trimming left V 11 bases short and J 0 bases short, with 13 bases between. The germline V gene encodes CDR1 ENHRY and CDR2 SYGVKD. The CDR3 consists of 13 residues.

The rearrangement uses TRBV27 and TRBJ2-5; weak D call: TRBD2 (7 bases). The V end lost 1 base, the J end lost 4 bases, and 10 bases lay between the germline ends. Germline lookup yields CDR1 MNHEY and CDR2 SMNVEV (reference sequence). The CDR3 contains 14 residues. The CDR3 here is CASSLWGGGETQYF. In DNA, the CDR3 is TGTGCCAGCAGTTTATGGGGGGGCGGAGAGACCCAGTACTTC.

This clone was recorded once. The CDR3 coding sequence is TGTGCCAGCAGCCCCCGGGACAGAGAGAACACTGAAGCTTTCTTT. It encodes CASSPRDRENTEAFF. V and J are TRBV9 and TRBJ1-1, with 7 bases that match TRBD1. The germline V gene has CDR1 SGDLS and CDR2 YYNGEE. The CDR3 is 15 amino acids. The V gene end was trimmed by 4 bases and the J gene end by 1 base; junction bases not matched to a gene: 7. Full variable domain (outside the CDR3, taken from reference TRBV9 and TRBJ1-1): DSGVTQTPKHLITATGQRVTLRCSPRSGDLSVYWYQQSLDQGLQFLIQYYNGEERAKGNILERFSAQQFPDLHSELNLSSLELGDSALYFCASSPRDRENTEAFFGQGTRLTVV.

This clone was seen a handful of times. CDR3 DNA sequence: TGTGCCAGTACAGGGGTCACTAACTATGGCTACACCTTC. Translation: CASTGVTNYGYTF. This chain connects TRBV19 to TRBJ1-2; a possible D gene is TRBD1 (6 bases). This CDR3 comprises 13 residues. Germline V CDR1 and CDR2: LNHDA, SQIVND (reference sequence). The V end lost 7 bases, the J end lost 0 bases, and 9 bases lay between the germline ends.

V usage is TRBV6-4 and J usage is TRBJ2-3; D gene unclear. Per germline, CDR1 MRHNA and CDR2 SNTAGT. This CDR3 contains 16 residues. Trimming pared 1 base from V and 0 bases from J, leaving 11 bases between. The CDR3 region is CASSDFGFSSTDTQYF. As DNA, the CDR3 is TGTGCCAGCAGTGACTTTGGCTTCTCTAGCACAGATACGCAGTATTTT.

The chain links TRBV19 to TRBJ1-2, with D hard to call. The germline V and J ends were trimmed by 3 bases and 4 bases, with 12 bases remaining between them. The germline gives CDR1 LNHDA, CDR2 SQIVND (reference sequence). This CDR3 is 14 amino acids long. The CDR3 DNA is TGTGCCAGTAGTATTATTGCCGAAAGCTATGGCTACACCTTC. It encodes CASSIIAESYGYTF.

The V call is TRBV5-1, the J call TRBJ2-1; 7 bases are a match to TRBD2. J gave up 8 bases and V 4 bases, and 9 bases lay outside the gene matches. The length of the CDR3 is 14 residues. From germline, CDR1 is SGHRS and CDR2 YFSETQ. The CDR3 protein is CASSPKRDLYEQFF. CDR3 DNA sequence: TGCGCCAGCAGCCCAAAGCGGGATTTGTATGAGCAGTTCTTC.

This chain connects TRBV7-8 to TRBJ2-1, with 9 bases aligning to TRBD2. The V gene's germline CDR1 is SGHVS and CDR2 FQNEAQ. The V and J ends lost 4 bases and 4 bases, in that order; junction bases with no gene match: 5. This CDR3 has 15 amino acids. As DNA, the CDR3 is TGTGCCAGCAGCTCCGGGCTAGCGGGGTACAATGAGCAGTTCTTC. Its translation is CASSSGLAGYNEQFF.

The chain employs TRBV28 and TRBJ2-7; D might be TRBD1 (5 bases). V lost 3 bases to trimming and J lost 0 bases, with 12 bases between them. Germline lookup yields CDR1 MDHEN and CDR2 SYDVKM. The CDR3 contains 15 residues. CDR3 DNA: TGTGCCAGCAGTTTGCCAGGGATGTACTCCTACGAGCAGTACTTC. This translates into CASSLPGMYSYEQYF.

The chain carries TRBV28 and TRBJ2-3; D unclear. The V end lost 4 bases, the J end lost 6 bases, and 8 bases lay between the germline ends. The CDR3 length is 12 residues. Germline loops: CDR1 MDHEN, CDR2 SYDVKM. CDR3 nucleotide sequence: TGTGCCAGCAGTTCAACTCGGGATACGCAGTATTTT. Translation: CASSSTRDTQYF.

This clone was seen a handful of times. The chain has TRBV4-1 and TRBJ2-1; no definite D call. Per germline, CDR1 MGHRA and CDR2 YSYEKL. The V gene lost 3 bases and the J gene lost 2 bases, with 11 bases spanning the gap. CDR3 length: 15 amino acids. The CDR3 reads CASSQTPETYNEQFF. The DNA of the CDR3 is TGCGCCAGCAGCCAGACGCCCGAGACCTACAATGAGCAGTTCTTC.

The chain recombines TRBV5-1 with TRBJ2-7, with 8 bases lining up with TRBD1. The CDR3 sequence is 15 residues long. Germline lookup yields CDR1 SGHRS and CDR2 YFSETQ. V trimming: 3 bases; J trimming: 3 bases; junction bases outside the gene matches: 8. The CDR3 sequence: CASSYDGTGVYEQYF. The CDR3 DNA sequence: TGCGCCAGCAGCTACGACGGGACAGGAGTCTACGAGCAGTACTTC.

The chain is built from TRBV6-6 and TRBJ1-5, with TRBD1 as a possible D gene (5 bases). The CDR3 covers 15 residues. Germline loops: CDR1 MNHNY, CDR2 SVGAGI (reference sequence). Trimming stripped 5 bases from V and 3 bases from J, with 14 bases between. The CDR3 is CASSPQGVSNQPQHF. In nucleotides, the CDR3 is TGTGCCAGCAGTCCTCAAGGGGTGTCCAATCAGCCCCAGCATTTT.

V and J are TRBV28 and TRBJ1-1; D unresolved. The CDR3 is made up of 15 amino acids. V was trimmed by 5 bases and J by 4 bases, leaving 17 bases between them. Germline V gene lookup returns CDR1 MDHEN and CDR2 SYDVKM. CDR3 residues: CASSASTGRSTEAFF. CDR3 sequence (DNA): TGTGCCAGCAGTGCATCGACGGGTCGAAGCACTGAAGCTTTCTTT. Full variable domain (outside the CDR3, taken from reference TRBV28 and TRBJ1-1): DVKVTQSSRYLVKRTGEKVFLECVQDMDHENMFWYRQDPGLGLRLIYFSYDVKMKEKGDIPEGYSVSREKKERFSLILESASTNQTSMYLCASSASTGRSTEAFFGQGTRLTVV.

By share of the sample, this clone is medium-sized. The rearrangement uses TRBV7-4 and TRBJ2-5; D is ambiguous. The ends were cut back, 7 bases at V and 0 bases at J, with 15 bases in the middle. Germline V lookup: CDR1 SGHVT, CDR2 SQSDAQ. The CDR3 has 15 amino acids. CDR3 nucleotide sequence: TGTGCCAGCACCCTAGGTCGTAGGTACCAAGAGACCCAGTACTTC. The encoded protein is CASTLGRRYQETQYF.

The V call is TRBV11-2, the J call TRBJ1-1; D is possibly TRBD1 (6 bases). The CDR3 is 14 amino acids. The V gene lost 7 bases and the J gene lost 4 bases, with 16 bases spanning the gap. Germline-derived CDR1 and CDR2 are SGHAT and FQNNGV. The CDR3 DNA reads TGTGCCAGCACCCCACAGGGAGGGGGCACTGAAGCTTTCTTT. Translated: CASTPQGGGTEAFF.